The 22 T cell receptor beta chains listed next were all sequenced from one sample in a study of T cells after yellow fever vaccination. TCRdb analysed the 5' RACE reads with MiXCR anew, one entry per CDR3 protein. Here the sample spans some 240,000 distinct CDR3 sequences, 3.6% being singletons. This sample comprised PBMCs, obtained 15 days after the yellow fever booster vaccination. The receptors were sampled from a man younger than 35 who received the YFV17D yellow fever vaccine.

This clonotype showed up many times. The CDR3 nucleotides are TGTGCCAGCTCACTCGGGACAGTTCCAGGGCAGTACGTC. Protein: CASSLGTVPGQYV. This rearrangement joins TRBV18 to TRBJ2-7; 7 bases match TRBD1. Germline assignment: CDR1 KGHSH and CDR2 LQKENI. This CDR3 comprises 13 residues. J was trimmed by 9 bases and V by 4 bases; bases with no gene match: 9.

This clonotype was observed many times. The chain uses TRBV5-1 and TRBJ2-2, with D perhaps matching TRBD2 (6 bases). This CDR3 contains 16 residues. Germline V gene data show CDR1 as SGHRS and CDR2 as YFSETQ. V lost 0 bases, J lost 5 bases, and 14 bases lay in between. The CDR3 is CASSLAAWGETGELFF. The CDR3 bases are TGCGCCAGCAGCTTGGCGGCCTGGGGGGAAACCGGGGAGCTGTTTTTT.

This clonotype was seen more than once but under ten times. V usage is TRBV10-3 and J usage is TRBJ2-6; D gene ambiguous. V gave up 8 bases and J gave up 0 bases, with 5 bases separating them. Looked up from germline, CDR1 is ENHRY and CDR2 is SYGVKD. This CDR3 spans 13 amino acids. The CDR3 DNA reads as TGTGCCATCGGAGACTCTGGGGCCAACGTCCTGACTTTC. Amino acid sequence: CAIGDSGANVLTF.

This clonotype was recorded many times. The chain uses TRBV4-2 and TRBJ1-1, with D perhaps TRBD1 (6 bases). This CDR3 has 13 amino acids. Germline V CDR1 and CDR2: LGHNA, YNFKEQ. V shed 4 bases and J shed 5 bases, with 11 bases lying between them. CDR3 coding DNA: TGTGCCAGCAGCCCGGGACATTTAACTGAAGCTTTCTTT. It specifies CASSPGHLTEAFF.

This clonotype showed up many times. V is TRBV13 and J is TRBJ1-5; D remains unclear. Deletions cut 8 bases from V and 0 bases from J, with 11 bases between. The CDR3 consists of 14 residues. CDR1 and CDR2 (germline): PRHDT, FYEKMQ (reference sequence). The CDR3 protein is CASADGYSNQPQHF. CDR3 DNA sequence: TGTGCCAGCGCGGACGGATATAGCAATCAGCCCCAGCATTTT.

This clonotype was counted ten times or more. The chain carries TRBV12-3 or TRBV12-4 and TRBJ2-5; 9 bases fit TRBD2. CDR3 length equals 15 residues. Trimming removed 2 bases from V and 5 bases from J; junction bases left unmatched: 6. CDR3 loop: CASSLRRGGRETQYF. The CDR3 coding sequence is TGTGCCAGCAGTTTACGGCGGGGGGGCCGGGAGACCCAGTACTTC.

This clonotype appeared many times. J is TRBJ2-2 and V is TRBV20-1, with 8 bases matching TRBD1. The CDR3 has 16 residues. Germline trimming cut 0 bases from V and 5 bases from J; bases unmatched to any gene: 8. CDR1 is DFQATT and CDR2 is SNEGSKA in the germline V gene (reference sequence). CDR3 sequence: CSARDRVTGETGELFF. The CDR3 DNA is TGCAGTGCTAGAGATCGAGTGACAGGGGAAACCGGGGAGCTGTTTTTT.

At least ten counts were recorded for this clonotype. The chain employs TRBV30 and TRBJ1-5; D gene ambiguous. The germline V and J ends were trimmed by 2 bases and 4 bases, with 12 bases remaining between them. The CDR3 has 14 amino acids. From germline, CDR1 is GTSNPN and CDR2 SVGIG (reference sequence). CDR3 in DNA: TGTGCCTGGAGTACGCTAACGGGAAATCAGCCCCAGCATTTT. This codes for CAWSTLTGNQPQHF.

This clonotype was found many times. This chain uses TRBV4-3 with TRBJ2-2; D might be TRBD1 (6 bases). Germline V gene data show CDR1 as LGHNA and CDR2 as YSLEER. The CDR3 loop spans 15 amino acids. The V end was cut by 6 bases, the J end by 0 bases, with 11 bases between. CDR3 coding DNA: TGCGCCAGCAGGCCGGACAGTTCGAACACCGGGGAGCTGTTTTTT. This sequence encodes CASRPDSSNTGELFF.

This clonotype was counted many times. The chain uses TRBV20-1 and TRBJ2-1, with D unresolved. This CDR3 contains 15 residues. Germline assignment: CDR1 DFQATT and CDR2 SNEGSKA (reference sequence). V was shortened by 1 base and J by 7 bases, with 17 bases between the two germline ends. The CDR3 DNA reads TGCAGTGCTAGAGTGGAACTGGGTGCTATGAATGAGCAGTTCTTC. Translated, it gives CSARVELGAMNEQFF.

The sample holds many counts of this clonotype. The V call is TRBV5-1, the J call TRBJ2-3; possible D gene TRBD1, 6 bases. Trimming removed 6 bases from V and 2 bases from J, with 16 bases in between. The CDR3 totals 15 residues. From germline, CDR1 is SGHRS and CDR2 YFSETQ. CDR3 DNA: TGCGCCAGCACTAACAGGGACGGGAACACAGATACGCAGTATTTT. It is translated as CASTNRDGNTDTQYF.

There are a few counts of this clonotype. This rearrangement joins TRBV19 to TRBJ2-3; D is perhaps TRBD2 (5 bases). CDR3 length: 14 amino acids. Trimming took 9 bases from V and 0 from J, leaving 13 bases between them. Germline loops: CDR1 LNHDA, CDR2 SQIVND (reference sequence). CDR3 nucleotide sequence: TGTGCCAGCCAAACTAGTCGGAGCACAGATACGCAGTATTTT. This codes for CASQTSRSTDTQYF.

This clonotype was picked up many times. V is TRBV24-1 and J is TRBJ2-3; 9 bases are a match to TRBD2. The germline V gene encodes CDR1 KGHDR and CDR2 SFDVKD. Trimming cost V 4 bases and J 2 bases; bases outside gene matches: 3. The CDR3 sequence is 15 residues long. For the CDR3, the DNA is TGTGCCACCAGTGAGCGGGGGGGCGTCACAGATACGCAGTATTTT. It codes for CATSERGGVTDTQYF.

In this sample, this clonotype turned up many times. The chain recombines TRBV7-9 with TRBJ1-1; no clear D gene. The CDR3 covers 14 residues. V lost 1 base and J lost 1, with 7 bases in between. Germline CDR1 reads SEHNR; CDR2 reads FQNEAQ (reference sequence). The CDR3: CASSLEAGNTEAFF. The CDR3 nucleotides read TGTGCCAGCAGCTTAGAAGCCGGGAACACTGAAGCTTTCTTT.

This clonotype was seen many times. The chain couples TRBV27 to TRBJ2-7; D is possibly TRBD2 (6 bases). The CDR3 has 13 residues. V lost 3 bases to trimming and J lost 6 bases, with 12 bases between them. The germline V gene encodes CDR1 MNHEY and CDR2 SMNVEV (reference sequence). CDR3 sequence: CASSLAAGGEQYV. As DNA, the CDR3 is TGTGCCAGCAGTTTGGCAGCCGGGGGCGAGCAGTACGTC.

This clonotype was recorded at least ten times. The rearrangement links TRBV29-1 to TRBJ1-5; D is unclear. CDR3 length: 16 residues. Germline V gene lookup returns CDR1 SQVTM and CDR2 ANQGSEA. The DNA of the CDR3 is TGCACCCCCCCCCCTTCCACCCGATGGGGCAATCAGCCCCAGCATTTT. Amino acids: CTPPPSTRWGNQPQHF.

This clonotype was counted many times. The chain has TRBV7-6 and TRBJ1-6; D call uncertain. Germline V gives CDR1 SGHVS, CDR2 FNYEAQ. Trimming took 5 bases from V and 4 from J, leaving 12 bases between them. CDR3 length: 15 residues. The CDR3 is CASSPKPEYNSPLHF. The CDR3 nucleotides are TGTGCCAGCAGCCCGAAGCCCGAATATAATTCACCCCTCCACTTT. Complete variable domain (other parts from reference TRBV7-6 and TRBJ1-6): GAGVSQSPRYKVTKRGQDVALRCDPISGHVSLYWYRQALGQGPEFLTYFNYEAQQDKSGLPNDRFSAERPEGSISTLTIQRTEQRDSAMYRCASSPKPEYNSPLHFGNGTRLTVT.

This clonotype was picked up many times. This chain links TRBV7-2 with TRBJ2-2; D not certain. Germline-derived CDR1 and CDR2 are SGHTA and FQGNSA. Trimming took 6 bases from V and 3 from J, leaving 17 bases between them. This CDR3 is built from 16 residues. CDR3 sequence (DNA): TGTGCCAGCAGACTCAATCCGACACTCCACACCGGGGAGCTGTTTTTT. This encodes CASRLNPTLHTGELFF.

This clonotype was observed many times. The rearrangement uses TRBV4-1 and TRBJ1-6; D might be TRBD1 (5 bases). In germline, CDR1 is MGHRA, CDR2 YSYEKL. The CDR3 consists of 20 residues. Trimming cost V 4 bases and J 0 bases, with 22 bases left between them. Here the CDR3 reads CASSRGSGNPFSSYNSPLHF. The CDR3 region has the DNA TGCGCCAGCAGCCGAGGGTCAGGGAATCCCTTCAGCTCCTATAATTCACCCCTCCACTTT.

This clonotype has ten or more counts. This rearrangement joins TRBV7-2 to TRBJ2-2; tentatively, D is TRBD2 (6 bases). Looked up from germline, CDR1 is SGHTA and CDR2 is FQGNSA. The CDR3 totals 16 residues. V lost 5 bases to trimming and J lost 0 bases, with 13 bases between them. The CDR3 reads CASSAAGPPNTGELFF. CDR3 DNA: TGTGCCAGCAGCGCCGCGGGGCCGCCGAACACCGGGGAGCTGTTTTTT.

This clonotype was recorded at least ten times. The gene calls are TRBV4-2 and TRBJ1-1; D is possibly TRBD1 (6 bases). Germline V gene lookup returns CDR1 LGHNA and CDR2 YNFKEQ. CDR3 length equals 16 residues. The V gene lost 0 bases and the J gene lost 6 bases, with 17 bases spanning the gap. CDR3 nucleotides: TGTGCCAGCAGCCAAGACCGGGGCAGGGGAGGGTCTGAAGCTTTCTTT. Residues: CASSQDRGRGGSEAFF.

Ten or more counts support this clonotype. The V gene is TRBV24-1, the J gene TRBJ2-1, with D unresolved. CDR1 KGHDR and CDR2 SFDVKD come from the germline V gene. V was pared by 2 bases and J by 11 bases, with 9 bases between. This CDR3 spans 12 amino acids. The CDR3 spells CATSDSQYKQFF. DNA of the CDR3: TGTGCCACCAGTGATTCCCAATATAAGCAGTTCTTC.